Listed below are T cell receptor beta chains from one sample, sequenced in a study of OX40 agonist ivuxolimab in advanced cancers. Data came from immunoSEQ multiplex PCR; TCRdb stores just in-frame clones and leaves some out. Of tens of thousands of clones in the sample, over 75% were seen once. The sequencing here drew on CD4+ or CD8+ T cells sorted from blood, taken in a trial of the OX40 agonist ivuxolimab. These receptors came from an adult with an advanced solid tumor such as melanoma, head and neck, liver or kidney cancer. Each CDR3 is given with its conserved first and last residue. Each record gives: D gene, J gene, V gene, clone size, CDR3 DNA, CDR3 protein. D genes are given only for firm matches. Size is omitted from some rows. Given values are once, few, many or a class for expanded clones.

D gene: .
J gene: TRBJ1-5
V gene: TRBV28
clone size: .
CDR3 DNA: TGTGCCAGCAGTTTCTCATCGAATCAGCCCCAGCATTTT
CDR3 protein: CASSFSSNQPQHF

D gene: TRBD1
J gene: TRBJ1-5
V gene: TRBV5-1
clone size: few
CDR3 DNA: TGCGCCAGCAGCTTGGGTACAGGGGGAGAACAGCCCCAGCATTTT
CDR3 protein: CASSLGTGGEQPQHF

D gene: .
J gene: TRBJ2-7
V gene: TRBV30
clone size: .
CDR3 DNA: TGTGCCTGGAAGAGGAAAACAGCCTCTAACGAGCAGTACTTC
CDR3 protein: CAWKRKTASNEQYF

D gene: TRBD2
J gene: TRBJ2-3
V gene: TRBV6-1
clone size: .
CDR3 DNA: TGTGCCGCACAACTAGCGGGAGGCACAGATACGCAGTATTTT
CDR3 protein: CAAQLAGGTDTQYF

D gene: .
J gene: TRBJ2-3
V gene: TRBV2
clone size: once
CDR3 DNA: TGTGCCAGCAGTAGGGATAGGAGCACAGATACGCAGTATTTT
CDR3 protein: CASSRDRSTDTQYF

D gene: .
J gene: TRBJ2-5
V gene: TRBV6-5
clone size: .
CDR3 DNA: TGTGCCAGCAGTCCCAGAGGAGGAGAGACCCAGTACTTC
CDR3 protein: CASSPRGGETQYF

D gene: .
J gene: TRBJ2-3
V gene: TRBV19
clone size: .
CDR3 DNA: TGTGCCAGTAGTATCCCTAGCAGGGCCGATACGCAGTATTTT
CDR3 protein: CASSIPSRADTQYF

D gene: .
J gene: TRBJ2-2
V gene: TRBV2
clone size: .
CDR3 DNA: TGTGCCAGCAGGGGGGACCAGAACACCGGGGAGCTGTTTTTT
CDR3 protein: CASRGDQNTGELFF

D gene: TRBD1
J gene: TRBJ2-7
V gene: TRBV7-9
clone size: .
CDR3 DNA: TGTGCCAGCAGCCCTGGACAGGGATCCGAGCAGTACTTC
CDR3 protein: CASSPGQGSEQYF

D gene: TRBD1
J gene: TRBJ2-1
V gene: TRBV5-5
clone size: few
CDR3 DNA: TGTGCCAGCAGCTTGGGTGACAGGGGGCTGTATGAGCAGTTCTTC
CDR3 protein: CASSLGDRGLYEQFF